The T cell receptor (beta chain) described here comes from a study of T-cell reconstitution after alpha-beta-depleted transplantation in children. V lost 6 bases, J lost 0 bases, and 8 bases stayed unmatched. The germline V gene encodes CDR1 SQVTM and CDR2 ANQGSEA. CDR3 length: 15 amino acids. This clonotype was seen at least ten times. Using unique molecular identifiers, the investigators prepared the TCRbeta library. TCRdb called the PCR reads again in MiXCR, with one record for every CDR3 protein. The sample records hundreds of thousands of distinct CDR3 sequences, about 12% being singletons. The rearrangement links TRBV29-1 to TRBJ2-1; 7 nucleotides match TRBD1. The sequence derives from a human donor who donated a stem cell graft to a child with acute lymphoblastic leukemia. The input for sequencing was PBMCs from the stem cell graft donor, taken from the stem cell graft. CDR3 in amino acids: CSVAGRGSSYNEQFF. CDR3 nucleotides: TGCAGCGTGGCTGGCAGGGGGAGCTCCTACAATGAGCAGTTCTTC.